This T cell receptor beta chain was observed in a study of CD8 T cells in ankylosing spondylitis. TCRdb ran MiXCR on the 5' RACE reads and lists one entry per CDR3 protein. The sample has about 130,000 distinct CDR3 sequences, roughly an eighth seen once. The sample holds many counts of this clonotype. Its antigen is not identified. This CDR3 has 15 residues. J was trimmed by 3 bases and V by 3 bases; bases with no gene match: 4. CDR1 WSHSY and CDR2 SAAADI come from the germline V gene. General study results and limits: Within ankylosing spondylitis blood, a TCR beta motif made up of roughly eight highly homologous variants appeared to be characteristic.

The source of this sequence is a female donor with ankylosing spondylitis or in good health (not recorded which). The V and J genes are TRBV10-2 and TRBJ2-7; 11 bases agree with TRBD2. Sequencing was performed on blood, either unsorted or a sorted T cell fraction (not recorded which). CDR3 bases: TGCGCCAGCAGTGACACTAGCGGGAGTGTCTACGAGCAGTACTTC. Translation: CASSDTSGSVYEQYF.